Given below is one T cell receptor (beta chain) in context. No antigen is known for it. This entry comes from a study of cytomegalovirus exposure and HLA in healthy donors. Study information: In a later analysis, it was reported that the 90 to 150 validation repertoires had been produced on the same platform as the roughly 650 repertoires belonging to the first cohort. Study results and caveats: According to a later analysis, TCR clusters from the first cohort tended to co-occur in the approximately 130 validation repertoires. Rarity characterized most TCR sequences, yet some public TCRs appeared in many donors. The study recorded more than 150 TCR beta chains that were cytomegalovirus-associated.

The table came from immunoSEQ multiplex PCR; TCRdb's copy has only in-frame clones and leaves some out. The top ten clones hold more than 2% of a sample with over 100,000 clones, about 90% of them seen once. The CDR3 consists of 16 residues. Sequencing was performed on PBMCs. V gene TRBV21-1 combines with J gene TRBJ1-2. TRBV21-1 is a pseudogene segment. The origin of this receptor is a woman younger than 35 in good health and CMV-seronegative. CDR3: CASSGGGGGESYGYTF. The CDR3 bases are TGTGCCAGCAGCGGGGGCGGGGGAGGAGAATCCTATGGCTACACCTTC.